This T cell receptor beta chain was found in a study of STAT5B mutations in CD4+ large granular lymphocyte leukemia. In the study overall: Among healthy controls, a particular HLA allele went with more CDR3 'QG' motifs. Study findings and constraints: TRBV06-family usage was enriched in top patient clones (8/27) versus controls (2/35). Patient CD4-sorted repertoires looked more clonal than healthy CD4+ repertoires, even without putative leukemic clones.

As for this clone: Its target is unknown.

V shed 5 bases, J shed 5 bases, and the junction held 3 bases outside the gene matches. Germline CDR1 and CDR2: SGHTA and FQGTGA. The CDR3 consists of 13 residues. Libraries were prepared by immunoSEQ multiplex PCR; TCRdb keeps only in-frame clonotypes and omits some of them. The sample yields tens of thousands of clones, around 82% seen once. The clonotype originates from a human donor in good health. The chain couples TRBV7-3 to TRBJ2-5; 9 bases are shared with TRBD1. The sequencing sample was made of CD4+ T cells from blood buffy coats. The CDR3 nucleotides are TGTGCCAGCAGCCGTGGACAGGGGGAGACCCAGTACTTC. Its translation: CASSRGQGETQYF.